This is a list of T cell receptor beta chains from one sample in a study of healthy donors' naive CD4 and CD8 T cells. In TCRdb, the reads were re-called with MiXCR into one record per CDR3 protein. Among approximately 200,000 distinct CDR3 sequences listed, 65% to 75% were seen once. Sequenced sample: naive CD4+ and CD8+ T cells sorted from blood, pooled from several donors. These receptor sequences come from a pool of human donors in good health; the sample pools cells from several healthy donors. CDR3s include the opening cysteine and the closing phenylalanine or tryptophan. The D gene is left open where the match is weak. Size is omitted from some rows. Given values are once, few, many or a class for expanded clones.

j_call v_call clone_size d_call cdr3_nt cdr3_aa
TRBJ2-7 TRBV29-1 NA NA TGCAGCGTTCTCCGGCAGAACTCCTACGAGCAGTACTTC CSVLRQNSYEQYF
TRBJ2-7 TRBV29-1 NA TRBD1 TGCAGCGTCCAGGCGGGACAGGGAGGCTACGAGCAGTACTTC CSVQAGQGGYEQYF
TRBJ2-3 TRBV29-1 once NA TGCAGCGTTGAAGGGTATTCAGATACGCAGTATTTT CSVEGYSDTQYF
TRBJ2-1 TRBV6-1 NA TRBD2 TGTGCCAGCAGTGTTGGCGGGAGACCCTACAATGAGCAGTTCTTC CASSVGGRPYNEQFF
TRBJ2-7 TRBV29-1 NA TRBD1 TGCAGCGTTGATACAGGGGGTTACGACGAGCAGTACTTC CSVDTGGYDEQYF
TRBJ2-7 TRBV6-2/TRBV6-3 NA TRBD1 TGTGCCAGCAGTTCCTCGAAGACAGGGGACAACTACGAGCAGTACTTC CASSSSKTGDNYEQYF
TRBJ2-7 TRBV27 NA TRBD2 TGTGCCAGCAGTTCCCGGACTAGCGGTCTATACGAGCAGTACTTC CASSSRTSGLYEQYF
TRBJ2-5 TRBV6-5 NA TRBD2 TGTGCCAGCACTCGAGCGGGAGGAGGGGAGACCCAGTACTTC CASTRAGGGETQYF
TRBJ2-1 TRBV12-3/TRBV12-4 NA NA TGTGCCAGCAGCCAGGGGTCGAGGGTTTACAATGAGCAGTTCTTC CASSQGSRVYNEQFF
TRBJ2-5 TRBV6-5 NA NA TGTGCCAGCAGTTATGGTGAACAGTACCAAGAGACCCAGTACTTC CASSYGEQYQETQYF
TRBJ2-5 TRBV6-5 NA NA TGTGCCAGCAGGGCCACCCCCGTTGAGACCCAGTACTTC CASRATPVETQYF
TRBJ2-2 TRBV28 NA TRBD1 TGTGCCAGCAGCCCGGACAGGGTTTACACCGGGGAGCTGTTTTTT CASSPDRVYTGELFF
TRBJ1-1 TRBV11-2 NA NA TGTGCCAGCAGCTTAAGTCCTGAAGCTTTCTTT CASSLSPEAFF
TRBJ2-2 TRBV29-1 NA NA TGCAGCGTTGAAGTCAGGGGAGAGGCCGGGGAGCTGTTTTTT CSVEVRGEAGELFF
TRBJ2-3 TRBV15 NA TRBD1 TGTGCCACCAGCAGAGACAGGGGGCTCGCAACAGATACGCAGTATTTT CATSRDRGLATDTQYF
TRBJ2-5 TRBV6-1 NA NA TGTGCCAGCAGTGTAATCCGGGGCGCAGAGACCCAGTACTTC CASSVIRGAETQYF
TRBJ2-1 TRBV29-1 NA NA TGCAGCGTTGACAAACCGGGTTCGTACAATGAGCAGTTCTTC CSVDKPGSYNEQFF
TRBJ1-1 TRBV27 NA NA TGTGCCAGCAGTTTTAGGGGGGACTCCAACTTTGAAGCTTTCTTT CASSFRGDSNFEAFF
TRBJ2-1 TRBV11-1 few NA TGTGCCAGCAGCTTAGAGGTCGGTAATGAGCAGTTCTTC CASSLEVGNEQFF
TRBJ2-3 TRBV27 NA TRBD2 TGTGCCAGCAGTTTTCTAGCGGTCGTTAGCACAGATACGCAGTATTTT CASSFLAVVSTDTQYF
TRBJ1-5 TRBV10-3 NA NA TGTGCCACCGGCTATAGCAATCAGCCCCAGCATTTT CATGYSNQPQHF
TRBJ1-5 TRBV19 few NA TGTGCCAGTAGTATAGTAGGGATTCATAGCAATCAGCCCCAGCATTTT CASSIVGIHSNQPQHF
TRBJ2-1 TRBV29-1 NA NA TGCAGCGTTGTCGGCGTGAGCGGCTCCTACAATGAGCAGTTCTTC CSVVGVSGSYNEQFF
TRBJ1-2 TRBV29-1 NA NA TGCAGCGTTGGGACAGATTATAGCTACACCTTC CSVGTDYSYTF
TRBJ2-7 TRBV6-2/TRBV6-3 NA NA TGTGCCAGCAGTCGAAAATCAGGGCCCTACGAGCAGTACTTC CASSRKSGPYEQYF
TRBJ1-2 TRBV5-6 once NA TGTGCCAGCAGCTACAAACAGGAAAAACTTAACTATGGCTACACCTTC CASSYKQEKLNYGYTF
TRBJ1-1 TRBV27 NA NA TGTGCCAGCAGTCCCTCAGTGATGAACACTGAAGCTTTCTTT CASSPSVMNTEAFF
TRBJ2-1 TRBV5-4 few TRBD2 TGTGCCAGCAGCTTGGAGGGCGGGAGCTACAATGAGCAGTTCTTC CASSLEGGSYNEQFF
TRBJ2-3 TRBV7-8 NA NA TGTGCCAGCAGCTTAGCCCTAACAGGCCCTAGCACAGATACGCAGTATTTT CASSLALTGPSTDTQYF
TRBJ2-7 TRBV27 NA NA TGTGCCAGCAGTCTACAGGGACCCTACGAGCAGTACTTC CASSLQGPYEQYF
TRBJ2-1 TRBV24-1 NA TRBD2 TGTGCCACCAGTATAGGGACTAGCGGGAGTAATGAGCAGTTCTTC CATSIGTSGSNEQFF
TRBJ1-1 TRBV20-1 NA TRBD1 TGCAGTGCAAATCGACAGGGAGGCTCTGAAGCTTTCTTT CSANRQGGSEAFF
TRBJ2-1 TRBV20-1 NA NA TGCAGTGCTTTGAAGGCAGTAAGCTCCTACAATGAGCAGTTCTTC CSALKAVSSYNEQFF
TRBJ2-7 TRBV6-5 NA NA TGTGCCAGCAGGCTTAGCGTCCCGAGCTCCTACGAGCAGTACTTC CASRLSVPSSYEQYF
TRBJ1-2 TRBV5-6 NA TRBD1 TGTGCCAGCAGCTTAGCTGGGACAGGGAAGATGAACTATGGCTACACCTTC CASSLAGTGKMNYGYTF
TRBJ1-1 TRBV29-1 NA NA TGCAGCGTTCAATGGCCAGAAGCTTTCTTT CSVQWPEAFF
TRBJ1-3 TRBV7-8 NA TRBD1 TGTGCCAGCAGCTGGAAACAGGGGACTGGAAACACCATATATTTT CASSWKQGTGNTIYF